Each of the 25 T cell receptor beta chains below was sequenced from the same sample in a study of T cells in localized non-small cell lung cancer. Sequencing used immunoSEQ multiplex PCR; TCRdb keeps in-frame clones, though not all of them. Of roughly 26,000 clones listed, 75% to 90% are singletons. The sequencing here drew on peripheral blood, taken before any cancer treatment. The receptor set was obtained from a female donor at least 60 years old with stage II squamous cell lung carcinoma.

The chain is built from TRBV7-8 and TRBJ2-3; tentatively, D is TRBD2 (5 bases). The CDR3 totals 14 residues. Germline CDR1 SGHVS, CDR2 FQNEAQ. Deletions cut 4 bases from V and 1 base from J, with 9 bases between. DNA for the CDR3: TGTGCCAGCAGCTCTGGACTGGGCACAGATACGCAGTATTTT. It yields the protein CASSSGLGTDTQYF.

The rearrangement uses TRBV5-5 and TRBJ1-2; a possible D gene is TRBD1 (5 bases). V dropped 4 bases and J dropped 0 bases, with 7 bases sitting between them. The V gene's germline CDR1 is SGHKS and CDR2 YYEKEE (reference sequence). This CDR3 is built from 13 residues. DNA for the CDR3: TGTGCCAGCAGCCCACAGGCTAACTATGGCTACACCTTC. This codes for CASSPQANYGYTF.

The CDR3 DNA sequence: TGTGCCAGCAGCCAAGAGGGGCCAGGACTAGCGGGAACCACCGGGGAGCTGTTTTTT. It specifies CASSQEGPGLAGTTGELFF. The chain carries TRBV4-2 and TRBJ2-2, with 12 bases aligning to TRBD2. V trimming: 0 bases; J trimming: 4 bases; junction bases outside the gene matches: 9. The CDR3 runs to 19 residues. Germline assignment: CDR1 LGHNA and CDR2 YNFKEQ.

The chain couples TRBV2 to TRBJ1-2; 8 nucleotides align to TRBD1. The CDR3 runs 14 residues. Germline lookup yields CDR1 SNHLY and CDR2 FYNNEI. Germline trimming cut 4 bases from V and 7 bases from J; bases unmatched to any gene: 8. The CDR3 DNA follows: TGTGCCAGCAGTGGGGACAGGCTTCTTGGTGGCTACACCTTC. Translation: CASSGDRLLGGYTF.

The genes are TRBV7-9 and TRBJ1-2, with a possible D match to TRBD1 (5 bases). Germline V gene sequence: CDR1 SEHNR, CDR2 FQNEAQ (reference sequence). The CDR3 is 12 residues long. V gave up 8 bases and J gave up 8 bases, with 15 bases separating them. The CDR3: CASQFDRDGYTF. CDR3 bases: TGTGCCAGCCAATTTGATCGGGACGGCTACACCTTC.

J is TRBJ2-1 and V is TRBV19; D possibly uses TRBD1 or TRBD2 (7 bases each). The ends were cut back, 1 base at V and 13 bases at J, with 17 bases in the middle. The CDR3 has 14 amino acids. The germline CDR1 and CDR2 sequences are LNHDA and SQIVND (reference sequence). CDR3 nucleotides: TGTGCCAGTAGTATAGCCCCCAGGGGGGGGGAACAGTTCTTC. Its protein product is CASSIAPRGGEQFF.

The chain is built from TRBV2 and TRBJ1-5; no definite D call. V was cut by 0 bases and J by 1 base, with 4 bases left in between. This CDR3 is 14 amino acids long. Per germline, CDR1 SNHLY and CDR2 FYNNEI. CDR3 DNA sequence: TGTGCCAGCAGTGAAGCTTTAAGCAATCAGCCCCAGCATTTT. This gives the protein CASSEALSNQPQHF.

The J gene is TRBJ2-7, the V gene TRBV30; TRBD1 is a possible D gene (5 bases). There are 14 residues in the CDR3. Germline CDR1 and CDR2: GTSNPN and SVGIG (reference sequence). Trimming pared 0 bases from V and 4 bases from J, leaving 13 bases between. CDR3 loop: CAWSVYTGNYEQYF. Written as DNA, the CDR3 is TGTGCCTGGAGTGTATATACAGGAAATTACGAGCAGTACTTC.

The chain uses TRBV6-5 and TRBJ1-1, with a possible D match to TRBD1 (6 bases). Trimming removed 6 bases at V and 0 bases at J, with 11 bases between. The CDR3 consists of 14 residues. In germline, CDR1 is MNHEY, CDR2 SVGAGI. The DNA of the CDR3 is TGTGCCAGCAGCTACGGACAGATGAACACTGAAGCTTTCTTT. Translating it yields CASSYGQMNTEAFF.

The chain has TRBV6-5 and TRBJ1-1; 7 bases fit TRBD1. Looked up from germline, CDR1 is MNHEY and CDR2 is SVGAGI. The CDR3 sequence is 15 residues long. V dropped 2 bases and J dropped 0; count of bases not matched to a gene: 3. CDR3 loop: CASSYATGMNTEAFF. For the CDR3, the DNA is TGTGCCAGCAGTTACGCGACAGGGATGAACACTGAAGCTTTCTTT.

CDR3 residues: CASSLGRTVLETQYF. In DNA, the CDR3 is TGTGCCAGCAGCTTAGGGAGGACGGTCCTAGAGACCCAGTACTTC. The J gene is TRBJ2-5, the V gene TRBV11-1, with D possibly matching TRBD2 (5 bases). Trimming took off 1 base at V and 4 bases at J, with 13 bases between the two ends. The CDR3 covers 15 residues. The germline gives CDR1 SGHAT, CDR2 FQDESV (reference sequence).

This chain connects TRBV19 to TRBJ1-5; D not resolved. Looked up from germline, CDR1 is LNHDA and CDR2 is SQIVND (reference sequence). This CDR3 is 12 amino acids long. Trimming removed 6 bases from V and 3 bases from J, with 6 bases in between. The CDR3 DNA is TGTGCCAGTAGCCCTAACAATCAGCCCCAGCATTTT. Residues: CASSPNNQPQHF.

The rearrangement uses TRBV28 and TRBJ2-1; a possible D gene is TRBD2 (6 bases). Trimming cost V 1 base and J 3 bases, with 13 bases left between them. The CDR3 consists of 16 residues. Germline CDR1 reads MDHEN; CDR2 reads SYDVKM. The CDR3 region is CASSLYGERVYNEQFF. The CDR3 nucleotides are TGTGCCAGCAGTTTATATGGGGAGCGGGTCTACAATGAGCAGTTCTTC.

J is TRBJ2-1 and V is TRBV11-1; the D is unclear. Trimming took off 6 bases at V and 5 bases at J, with 8 bases between the two ends. Germline loops: CDR1 SGHAT, CDR2 FQDESV (reference sequence). CDR3 length: 12 amino acids. The DNA for the CDR3 is TGTGCCAGCAGGGGTATAAACAATGAGCAGTTCTTC. This encodes CASRGINNEQFF.

V is TRBV29-1 and J is TRBJ1-1, with D possibly being TRBD1 (5 bases). This CDR3 has 16 residues. Per the germline V gene, CDR1 is SQVTM and CDR2 is ANQGSEA. Between the trimmed V and J ends, which lost 3 bases and 7 bases, there was a span of 24 bases. The CDR3 nucleotides read TGCAGCGTTGAGTCCCCCTGGGGCGGCACGAGGGGTGAAGCTTTCTTT. Its protein is CSVESPWGGTRGEAFF.

This rearrangement joins TRBV5-1 to TRBJ2-5; TRBD2 might be the D (6 bases). Trimming removed 0 bases at V and 1 base at J, with 10 bases between. CDR3 length equals 15 residues. Germline assignment: CDR1 SGHRS and CDR2 YFSETQ. The CDR3 nucleotides are TGCGCCAGCAGCTTGGTGGAGGGTCCCCAAGAGACCCAGTACTTC. This sequence encodes CASSLVEGPQETQYF. Full variable domain (outside the CDR3, taken from reference TRBV5-1 and TRBJ2-5): KAGVTQTPRYLIKTRGQQVTLSCSPISGHRSVSWYQQTPGQGLQFLFEYFSETQRNKGNFPGRFSGRQFSNSRSEMNVSTLELGDSALYLCASSLVEGPQETQYFGPGTRLLVL.

The V call is TRBV6-6, the J call TRBJ1-1; D not resolved. Germline CDR1 MNHNY, CDR2 SVGAGI (reference sequence). V was cut by 4 bases and J by 6 bases, with 6 bases left in between. The CDR3 sequence is 11 residues long. CDR3 in DNA: TGTGCCAGCAGTTCTAACCCTGAAGCTTTCTTT. Its protein product is CASSSNPEAFF.

This chain connects TRBV28 to TRBJ1-2, with D possibly being TRBD1 (5 bases). This CDR3 has 13 residues. Germline V lookup: CDR1 MDHEN, CDR2 SYDVKM. V lost 7 bases and J 2 bases, leaving 11 bases between the germline ends. The DNA for the CDR3 is TGTGCCAGCAACCCGGGACGGAACTATGGCTACACCTTC. Translation: CASNPGRNYGYTF.

The chain links TRBV4-1 to TRBJ2-3, with 8 bases matching TRBD2. Germline lookup yields CDR1 MGHRA and CDR2 YSYEKL. The V segment lost 4 bases and the J segment 4 bases; nucleotides outside the gene matches: 10. There are 16 residues in the CDR3. This chain's CDR3 is CASSPTFGGAADTQYF. The CDR3 DNA follows: TGCGCCAGCAGCCCGACTTTCGGGGGGGCCGCAGATACGCAGTATTTT.

The gene calls are TRBV30 and TRBJ1-2; TRBD1 might be the D (6 bases). Germline V gene lookup returns CDR1 GTSNPN and CDR2 SVGIG (reference sequence). Trimming shortened V by 0 bases and J by 8 bases, and 10 bases separated the two germline ends. The CDR3 consists of 12 residues. The DNA of the CDR3 is TGTGCCTGGAGTGTAGTGGGGGGCGGCTACACCTTC. This codes for CAWSVVGGGYTF.

DNA for the CDR3: TGTGCCAGCAGTTTTGGGACTAGCGGACCTTACGAGCAGTACTTC. Translating it yields CASSFGTSGPYEQYF. The V call is TRBV27, the J call TRBJ2-7; TRBD2 matches 11 bases. CDR3 length: 15 residues. Unmatched junction bases numbered 5, after V lost 3 bases and J lost 4 bases. Germline lookup yields CDR1 MNHEY and CDR2 SMNVEV (reference sequence).

The rearrangement joins TRBV7-9 to TRBJ1-1; no reliable D call. V lost 5 bases and J lost 2, with 9 bases in between. Germline V CDR1 and CDR2: SEHNR, FQNEAQ (reference sequence). The CDR3 runs 13 residues. The CDR3 DNA follows: TGTGCCAGCAGCCCGGACTATAACACTGAAGCTTTCTTT. Residues: CASSPDYNTEAFF.

The CDR3 sequence is CASSLIRSNGLNTEAFF. Here the CDR3 DNA reads TGTGCCAGCAGCTTAATAAGGTCGAACGGGCTGAACACTGAAGCTTTCTTT. The chain joins TRBV7-9 to TRBJ1-1; D remains ambiguous. The CDR3 has 17 residues. Trimming pared 2 bases from V and 0 bases from J, leaving 16 bases between. The germline V gene encodes CDR1 SEHNR and CDR2 FQNEAQ (reference sequence).

V gene TRBV19 combines with J gene TRBJ1-1; TRBD1 matches 9 bases. Trimming removed 5 bases from V and 7 bases from J; junction bases left unmatched: 5. Per the germline V gene, CDR1 is LNHDA and CDR2 is SQIVND (reference sequence). This CDR3 spans 13 amino acids. The CDR3 loop reads CASSAWTGDEAFF. Here the CDR3 DNA reads TGTGCCAGTAGTGCTTGGACAGGGGATGAAGCTTTCTTT.

The chain is built from TRBV6-6 and TRBJ2-7; D is possibly TRBD2 (5 bases). Trimming stripped 6 bases from V and 1 base from J, with 10 bases between. This CDR3 has 13 amino acids. Looked up from germline, CDR1 is MNHNY and CDR2 is SVGAGI (reference sequence). The CDR3 nucleotides read TGTGCCAGCAGCCGGGATTGGTCCTACGAGCAGTACTTC. Its translation: CASSRDWSYEQYF.